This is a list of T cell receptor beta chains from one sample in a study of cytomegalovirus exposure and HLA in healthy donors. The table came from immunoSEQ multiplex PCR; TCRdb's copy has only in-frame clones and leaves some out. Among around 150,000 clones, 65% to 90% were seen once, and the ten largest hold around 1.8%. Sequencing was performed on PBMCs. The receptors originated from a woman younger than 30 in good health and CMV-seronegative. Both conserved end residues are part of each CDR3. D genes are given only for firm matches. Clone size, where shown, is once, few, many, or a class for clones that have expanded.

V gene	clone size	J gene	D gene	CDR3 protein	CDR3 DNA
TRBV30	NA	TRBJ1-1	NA	CAWSVWQGEAFF	TGTGCCTGGAGTGTATGGCAGGGTGAAGCTTTCTTT
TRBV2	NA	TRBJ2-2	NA	CASSPRTRDTGELFF	TGTGCCAGCAGTCCTCGGACTCGGGACACCGGGGAGCTGTTTTTT
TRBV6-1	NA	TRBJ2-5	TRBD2	CASSARRLAGDQETQYF	TGTGCCAGCAGTGCCCGCCGACTAGCGGGAGACCAAGAGACCCAGTACTTC
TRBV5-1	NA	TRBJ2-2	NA	CASSLVAGANTGELFF	TGCGCCAGCAGCTTGGTAGCAGGGGCGAACACCGGGGAGCTGTTTTTT
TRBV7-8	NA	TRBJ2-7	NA	CASSSRPYEQYF	TGTGCCAGCAGCTCCCGTCCCTACGAGCAGTACTTC
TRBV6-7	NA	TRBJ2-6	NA	CASSWEVGTGANVLTF	TGTGCCAGCAGCTGGGAGGTGGGGACTGGGGCCAACGTCCTGACTTTC
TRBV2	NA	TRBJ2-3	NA	CARGEADTQYF	TGTGCCAGAGGAGAAGCGGATACGCAGTATTTT
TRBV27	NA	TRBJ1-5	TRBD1	CASSSGQGEGSYQPQHF	TGTGCCAGCAGTTCCGGACAGGGAGAGGGTTCGTATCAGCCCCAGCATTTT
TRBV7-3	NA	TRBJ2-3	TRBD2	CASSSGLAGFTDTQYF	TGTGCCAGCAGCTCCGGACTAGCGGGCTTCACAGATACGCAGTATTTT
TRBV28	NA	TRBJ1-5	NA	CASSAKGDQPQHF	TGTGCCAGCAGCGCAAAGGGGGATCAGCCCCAGCATTTT
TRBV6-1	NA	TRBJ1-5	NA	CASSEVSSGHNRPQHF	TGTGCCAGCAGTGAAGTGTCGTCAGGGCACAATCGGCCCCAGCATTTT
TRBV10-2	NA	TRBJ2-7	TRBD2	CASSGTNINTAYEQYF	TGCGCCAGCAGCGGGACTAACATCAATACCGCCTACGAGCAGTACTTC
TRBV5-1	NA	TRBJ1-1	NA	CASSLSIGTQNTEAFF	TGCGCCAGCAGCTTGTCTATAGGGACTCAGAACACTGAAGCTTTCTTT
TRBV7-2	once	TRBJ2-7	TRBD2	CASSTYLAGDYEQYF	TGTGCCAGCAGCACCTACCTAGCGGGAGATTACGAGCAGTACTTC
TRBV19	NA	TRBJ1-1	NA	CASSFQNTEAFF	TGTGCCAGTAGTTTCCAGAACACTGAAGCTTTCTTT
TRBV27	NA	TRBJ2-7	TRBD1	CASSFPQGYSYEQYF	TGTGCCAGCAGTTTCCCACAGGGGTACTCCTACGAGCAGTACTTC
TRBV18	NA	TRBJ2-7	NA	CASSPLRGPTYEQYF	TGTGCCAGCTCACCACTGCGGGGACCCACCTACGAGCAGTACTTC
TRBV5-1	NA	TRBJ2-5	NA	CASSLSNQETQYF	TGCGCCAGCAGCTTGTCCAACCAAGAGACCCAGTACTTC
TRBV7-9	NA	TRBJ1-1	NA	CAYGGLNTEAFF	TGTGCCTATGGGGGGTTGAACACTGAAGCTTTCTTT
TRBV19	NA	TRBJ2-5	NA	CASSIGTLRGSEETQYF	TGTGCCAGTAGTATAGGGACTTTACGGGGAAGTGAAGAGACCCAGTACTTC
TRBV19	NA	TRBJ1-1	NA	CASSLRTAEITAFF	TGTGCCAGTAGTCTCCGGACAGCGGAAATAACGGCTTTCTTT
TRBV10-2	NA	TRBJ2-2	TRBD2	CASRGTSGGDPFANTGELFF	TGCGCCAGCCGAGGGACTAGCGGGGGGGATCCGTTCGCGAACACCGGGGAGCTGTTTTTT
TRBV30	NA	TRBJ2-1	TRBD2	CAWSVKGLSYNEQFF	TGTGCCTGGAGTGTCAAGGGACTATCCTACAATGAGCAGTTCTTC
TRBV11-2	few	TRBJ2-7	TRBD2	CASSSSGSLTEQYF	TGTGCCAGCAGCTCTAGCGGGAGCCTCACCGAGCAGTACTTC
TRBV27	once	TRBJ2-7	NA	CASSTGFEQYF	TGTGCCAGCAGTACAGGGTTTGAACAGTACTTC
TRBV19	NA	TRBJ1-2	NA	CASSIGRTSGYTF	TGTGCCAGTAGTATAGGTAGAACGAGCGGCTACACCTTC